The 15 T cell receptor beta chains in this list originate from one sample, sequenced in a study of blood T cell repertoires in COVID-19. The table came from immunoSEQ multiplex PCR; TCRdb's copy has only in-frame clones and leaves some out. The data hold 300,000 to 350,000 clones, with roughly 90% observed a single time. Sequencing used peripheral blood. These receptors were collected from a woman in her sixties with COVID-19, enrolled during active disease.

As to this clone: One end of the junction does not line up with germline, which may come from a read error. V and J are TRBV7-7 and TRBJ2-1; the D gene is possibly TRBD2 (6 bases). The CDR3 is 15 amino acids. Per the germline V gene, CDR1 is SSHAT and CDR2 is FNYEAQ (reference sequence). CDR3 region: CASSVSGSLGNEQFF. In DNA form, the CDR3 reads TGTGCTAGCAGCGTAAGCGGGTCCCTCGGGAATGAGCAGTTCTTC. The full variable domain, in which reference TRBV7-7 and TRBJ2-1 provide the parts outside the CDR3, is GAGVSQSPRYKVTKRGQDVTLRCDPISSHATLYWYQQALGQGPEFLTYFNYEAQPDKSGLPSDRFSAERPEGSISTLTIQRTEQRDSAMYRCASSVSGSLGNEQFFGPGTRLTVL.

The chain carries TRBV4-2 and TRBJ1-3; 7 bases align to TRBD1. The CDR3 runs 16 residues. CDR1 LGHNA and CDR2 YNFKEQ come from the germline V gene. With V trimmed by 4 bases and J by 2 bases, 8 bases remained unmatched. In DNA form, the CDR3 reads TGTGCCAGCAGCCCATGGGCCCAGGGGGCTGGAAACACCATATATTTT. Its protein product is CASSPWAQGAGNTIYF.

The chain has TRBV5-4 and TRBJ1-2; 9 bases are shared with TRBD1. CDR3 length equals 15 residues. Germline V gene sequence: CDR1 SGHNT, CDR2 YYREEE (reference sequence). With 4 bases clipped from V and 4 bases from J, the junction kept 8 bases outside the gene matches. The CDR3 reads CASSLTTGGGYGYTF. CDR3 DNA: TGTGCCAGCAGCCTGACGACAGGGGGTGGCTATGGCTACACCTTC.

CDR3 bases: TGTGCCACCAGTGATTCTAGCGGGGTCAAGACCCAGTACTTC. Amino acid sequence: CATSDSSGVKTQYF. This chain links TRBV24-1 with TRBJ2-5, with 9 bases lining up with TRBD2. CDR1 KGHDR and CDR2 SFDVKD come from the germline V gene. V shed 2 bases and J 6 bases; nucleotides not matched to a gene: 3. The CDR3 length is 14 residues.

The J gene is TRBJ1-4, the V gene TRBV2; TRBD1 matches 7 bases. The CDR3 is made up of 16 amino acids. Trimming removed 6 bases from V and 0 bases from J; junction bases left unmatched: 7. From germline, CDR1 is SNHLY and CDR2 FYNNEI. The chain's CDR3 is CASSGRDSPTNEKLFF. Here the CDR3 DNA reads TGTGCCAGCAGCGGTAGGGACAGCCCAACTAATGAAAAACTGTTTTTT.

J is TRBJ1-5 and V is TRBV2; a possible D gene is TRBD1 (6 bases). Per the germline V gene, CDR1 is SNHLY and CDR2 is FYNNEI. The V end lost 6 bases, the J end lost 3 bases, and 12 bases lay between the germline ends. The CDR3 contains 14 residues. CDR3 amino acids: CASSVDSINQPQHF. The CDR3 DNA follows: TGTGCCAGCAGCGTGGACAGTATCAATCAGCCCCAGCATTTT.

The J gene is TRBJ1-6, the V gene TRBV19; 8 bases agree with TRBD1. Germline lookup yields CDR1 LNHDA and CDR2 SQIVND (reference sequence). J lost 10 bases, V lost 6 bases, and 14 bases had no gene match. The CDR3 sequence is 16 residues long. The CDR3 nucleotides are TGTGCCAGTAGCTCTTCGAGGACAGGGAAAGGATCACCCCTCCACTTT. This sequence encodes CASSSSRTGKGSPLHF. The full variable domain, rest sourced from reference TRBV19 and TRBJ1-6, is DGGITQSPKYLFRKEGQNVTLSCEQNLNHDAMYWYRQDPGQGLRLIYYSQIVNDFQKGDIAEGYSVSREKKESFPLTVTSAQKNPTAFYLCASSSSRTGKGSPLHFGNGTRLTVT.

The rearrangement joins TRBV15 to TRBJ2-2, with D maybe TRBD2 (6 bases). Per the germline V gene, CDR1 is LNHNV and CDR2 is YYDKDF (reference sequence). V lost 10 bases, J lost 5 bases, and 20 bases lay in between. CDR3 length: 15 residues. CDR3 region: CAIGSGSGRTGELFF. CDR3 nucleotides: TGTGCCATCGGGTCGGGGTCTGGGAGGACCGGGGAGCTGTTTTTT.

The chain carries TRBV9 and TRBJ2-5; tentative D call: TRBD2 (5 bases). There are 17 residues in the CDR3. CDR1 and CDR2 (germline): SGDLS, YYNGEE. Trimming took off 0 bases at V and 5 bases at J, with 20 bases between the two ends. CDR3 residues: CASSVGGGAVRAETQYF. The CDR3 nucleotides read TGTGCCAGCAGCGTAGGAGGCGGAGCGGTCCGAGCGGAGACCCAGTACTTC.

This chain links TRBV7-9 with TRBJ2-7; 9 nucleotides line up with TRBD1. Losses at the gene ends were 5 bases for V and 3 bases for J; bases not matched to a gene: 17. This CDR3 contains 18 residues. Germline CDR1 is SEHNR and CDR2 is FQNEAQ (reference sequence). CDR3 in DNA: TGTGCCAGCAGCCGTATAACGGGACAGGGTTTTCTAGGCTACGAGCAGTACTTC. The encoded protein is CASSRITGQGFLGYEQYF.

The V call is TRBV28, the J call TRBJ1-1, with D maybe TRBD1 (6 bases). This CDR3 is 17 amino acids long. V lost 1 base and J 4 bases, leaving 19 bases between the germline ends. Per the germline V gene, CDR1 is MDHEN and CDR2 is SYDVKM. In DNA form, the CDR3 reads TGTGCCAGCAGTTTATACCGGGTGGGGGGGCGCGGCACTGAAGCTTTCTTT. The encoded protein is CASSLYRVGGRGTEAFF.

The chain employs TRBV5-1 and TRBJ2-7; 12 bases are a match to TRBD2. The V gene end was trimmed by 0 bases and the J gene end by 2 bases; junction bases not matched to a gene: 0. Germline lookup yields CDR1 SGHRS and CDR2 YFSETQ. The CDR3 is 15 residues long. CDR3: CASSLGLAGAYEQYF. For the CDR3, the DNA is TGCGCCAGCAGCTTGGGACTAGCGGGGGCCTACGAGCAGTACTTC.

The chain joins TRBV29-1 to TRBJ1-1; D unresolved. CDR1 is SQVTM and CDR2 is ANQGSEA in the germline V gene. CDR3 size: 13 residues. Trimming cost V 7 bases and J 10 bases, with 22 bases left between them. CDR3 region: CSALPPSRGRAFF. DNA for the CDR3: TGCAGCGCACTCCCGCCCTCGAGAGGGCGAGCTTTCTTT.

The J gene is TRBJ2-5, the V gene TRBV24-1; TRBD1 aligns across 7 bases. The CDR3 is 16 amino acids. Per the germline V gene, CDR1 is KGHDR and CDR2 is SFDVKD. V was pared by 4 bases and J by 1 base, with 8 bases of the junction left unmatched. CDR3 region: CATSEPGGVSQETQYF. The CDR3 DNA follows: TGTGCCACCAGTGAACCAGGGGGTGTGAGCCAAGAGACCCAGTACTTC.

V gene TRBV19 combines with J gene TRBJ1-5; D is unresolved. Germline-derived CDR1 and CDR2 are LNHDA and SQIVND (reference sequence). CDR3 size: 13 residues. V lost 2 bases, J lost 3 bases, and 5 bases lay in between. The CDR3 loop is CASSIQNNQPQHF. The CDR3 DNA reads as TGTGCCAGTAGTATACAGAACAATCAGCCCCAGCATTTT.